This T cell receptor beta chain is from a study of Ad26.COV2.S vaccination and SARS-CoV-2 variants. As for the study in general: Each vaccinee took Ad26.COV2.S intramuscularly, once or twice 56 days apart. General study points: Among vaccine recipients, spike-specific TCR breadth exceeded that of placebo recipients.

Noted treatment: some 19 received Ad26.COV2.S at low or high dose, single or two shots; 5 received placebo; per-sample allocation not given. Repertoires come from day 63 after the first vaccine or placebo injection. An adult aged 18-55 years in Boston served as the donor. Some clones are missing from TCRdb's copy, which holds only in-frame ones; the method was immunoSEQ multiplex PCR. The table shows about 400,000 clones, with 83% occurring only once. This clone was picked up one time. Antigen unknown. Between the trimmed V and J ends, which lost 4 bases and 4 bases, there was a span of 7 bases. Per the germline V gene, CDR1 is GTSNPN and CDR2 is SVGIG (reference sequence). The CDR3 runs 12 residues.

The specimen comprised peripheral blood, sampled in a trial of Ad26.COV2.S vaccine versus placebo. The chain has TRBV30 and TRBJ1-4; D is undetermined. This TCR derives from a person aged 18 to 65 who received the Ad26.COV2.S COVID-19 vaccine or a placebo. CDR3 sequence (DNA): TGTGCCTGGACACGGAGTAATGAAAAACTGTTTTTT. This codes for CAWTRSNEKLFF. Full variable domain (outside the CDR3, taken from reference TRBV30 and TRBJ1-4): SQTIHQWPATLVQPVGSPLSLECTVEGTSNPNLYWYRQAAGRGLQLLFYSVGIGQISSEVPQNLSASRPQDRQFILSSKKLLLSDSGFYLCAWTRSNEKLFFGSGTQLSVL.